This T cell receptor beta chain stems from a study of T cells after yellow fever vaccination. This clonotype occurred a few times. TCR cDNA, made by 5'RACE template switching, carried an added universal primer site and UMIs. Using its own MiXCR run on the 5' RACE reads, TCRdb lists one record per CDR3 protein. The sample carries 200,000 to 250,000 distinct CDR3 sequences, 6.9% recorded once. This sequence originates from a man aged 30 to 45 who received the YFV17D yellow fever vaccine. The specimen was CD4+ T cells sorted from PBMCs, collected 15 days after the yellow fever booster vaccination.

The CDR3 reads CSANRLAGGGEQYF. CDR3 in DNA: TGCAGTGCTAATCGACTAGCGGGGGGGGGAGAGCAGTACTTC. The chain combines TRBV20-1 with TRBJ2-7; 14 bases agree with TRBD2. V shed 4 bases and J 7 bases; nucleotides not matched to a gene: 6. Germline V gene sequence: CDR1 DFQATT, CDR2 SNEGSKA (reference sequence). The CDR3 is 14 amino acids.